This T cell receptor (beta chain) was retrieved from a study of shared clonotypes between healthy human individuals. On the study more broadly: In total, the donors were two women and a few men aged 18 to 49.

Concerning this clone: What it recognizes is unknown.

The CDR3 runs 13 residues. The V gene lost 6 bases and the J gene lost 0 bases, with 8 bases spanning the gap. In germline, CDR1 is MNHEY, CDR2 SMNVEV (reference sequence). Findings of the study overall: Generation probability values for non-shared clonotypes were lower than those for clonotypes shared by all four donors. On the whole, naive subsets had larger estimated richness than memory subsets had.

The assay was carried out at the deep level. Produced via immunoSEQ multiplex PCR; TCRdb's table is partial and in-frame only. The sample has about 1.1 million clones, approximately 80% seen once. V is TRBV27 and J is TRBJ1-1; D gene uncertain. The sequencing sample was made of memory CD4+ T cells from PBMCs. The sample's subset: CD45RA-negative fraction. The clonotype comes from a man between 18 and 29 years old in good health. Some clones in this sample may be carry-over from other donors' samples. CDR3 bases: TGTGCCAGCAGCACCCCACTGAACACTGAAGCTTTCTTT. It translates to CASSTPLNTEAFF.